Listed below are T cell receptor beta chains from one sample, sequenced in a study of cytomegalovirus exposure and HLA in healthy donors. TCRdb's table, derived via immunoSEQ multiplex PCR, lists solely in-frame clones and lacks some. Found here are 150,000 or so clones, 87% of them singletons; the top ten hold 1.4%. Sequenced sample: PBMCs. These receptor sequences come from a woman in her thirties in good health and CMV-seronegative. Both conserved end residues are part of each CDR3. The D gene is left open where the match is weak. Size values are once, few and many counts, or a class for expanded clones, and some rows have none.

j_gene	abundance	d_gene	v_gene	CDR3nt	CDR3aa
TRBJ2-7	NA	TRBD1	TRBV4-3	TGCGCCAGCAGCCAAGAAAGGGTGGACAGGGAACCCTACTACGAGCAGTACTTC	CASSQERVDREPYYEQYF
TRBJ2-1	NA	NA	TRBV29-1	TGCAGCGTTGCCCTTCTCTCCTACAATGAGCAGTTCTTC	CSVALLSYNEQFF
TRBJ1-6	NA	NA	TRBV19	TGTGCCAGTATGGGCGGGATATCGGCCAATTATTCACCCCTCCACTTT	CASMGGISANYSPLHF
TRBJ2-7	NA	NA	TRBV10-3	TGTGCCATCAGTGTAGCTCCCACCTACGAGCAGTACTTC	CAISVAPTYEQYF
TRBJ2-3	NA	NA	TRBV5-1	TGCGCCAGCAGCTTGGGAAAGCGGCGGCCTCTTAACACAGATACGCAGTATTTT	CASSLGKRRPLNTDTQYF
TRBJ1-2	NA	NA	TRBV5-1	TGCGCCAGCAGCGCGGGGACGCACCTTCCTAACTATGGCTACACCTTC	CASSAGTHLPNYGYTF
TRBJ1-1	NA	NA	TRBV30	TGTGCCTGGACAAGGGGGAACACTGAAGCTTTCTTT	CAWTRGNTEAFF
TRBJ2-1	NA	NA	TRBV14	TGTGCCAGCAGCCAAGATTACAACAATGAGCAGTTCTTC	CASSQDYNNEQFF
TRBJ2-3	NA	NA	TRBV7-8	TGTGCCAGCAGCTTACTAGATACGCAGTATTTT	CASSLLDTQYF
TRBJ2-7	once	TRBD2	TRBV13	TGTGCCAGCAGCCCCTCGTCTTTCCTAGCGGGGGGTAACGAGCAGTACTTC	CASSPSSFLAGGNEQYF
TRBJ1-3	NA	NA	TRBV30	TGTGCCTGGAGTCTGGACAGCTCTGGAAACACCATATATTTT	CAWSLDSSGNTIYF
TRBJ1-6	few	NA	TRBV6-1	TGTGCCAGCAGTGCGAGGGTGGGGAATTCACCCCTCCACTTT	CASSARVGNSPLHF
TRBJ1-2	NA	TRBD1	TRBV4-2	TGTGCCAGCAGCCAAACCCTACAGGGGGCGGGGGGCTACACCTTC	CASSQTLQGAGGYTF
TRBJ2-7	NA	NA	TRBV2	TGTGCCAGCAGTGACCGGGACTCTGGGTTC	CASSDRDSGF
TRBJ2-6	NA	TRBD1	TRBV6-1	TGTGCCAGCAGTGATCCGACAGGGGCTGGGGCCAACGTCCTGACTTTC	CASSDPTGAGANVLTF
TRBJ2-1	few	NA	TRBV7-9	TGTGCCAGCAGCTCCAAAACAGGGAATGAGCAGTTCTTC	CASSSKTGNEQFF
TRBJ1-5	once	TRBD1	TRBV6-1	TGTGCCAGCAGAGGGACAGGGCTCGTCCAGCCCCAGCATTTT	CASRGTGLVQPQHF
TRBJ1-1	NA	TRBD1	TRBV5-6	TGTGCCAGCAGCTCATTGGACAGGGCGGGCACTGAAGCTTTCTTT	CASSSLDRAGTEAFF
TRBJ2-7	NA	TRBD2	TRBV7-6	TGTGCCAGCAGCCCCGGTTGGGGGGGGGCCTACGAGCAGTACTTC	CASSPGWGGAYEQYF
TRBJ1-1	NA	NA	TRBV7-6	TGTGCCAGCAGCCCCGGAGCGGCGGCCACTGAAGCTTTCTTT	CASSPGAAATEAFF
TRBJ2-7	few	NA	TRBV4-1	TGCGCCAGCAGCCAAGATCACGGCTACGAGCAGTACTTC	CASSQDHGYEQYF
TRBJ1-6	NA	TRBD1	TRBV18	TGTGCCAGCTCAGCTACTAGGGGGCGGTGGATTAATTCACCCCTCCACTTT	CASSATRGRWINSPLHF
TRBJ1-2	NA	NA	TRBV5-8	TGTGCCAGCAGCCGTCCCCCCCCCAGGGTCTATGGCTACACCTTC	CASSRPPPRVYGYTF
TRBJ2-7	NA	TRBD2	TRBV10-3	TGTGCCATCAGCATTAGCTGGGGGGGGTCCTACGAGCAGTACTTC	CAISISWGGSYEQYF
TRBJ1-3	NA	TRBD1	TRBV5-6	TGTGCCAGCAGCCCCCAAACAGGGGAACGCACTCCCTCTGGAAACACCATATATTTT	CASSPQTGERTPSGNTIYF
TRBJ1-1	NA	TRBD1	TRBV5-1	TGCGCCAGCAGCTTGGGGGACAGGGGACCCCCGAACACTGAAGCTTTCTTT	CASSLGDRGPPNTEAFF
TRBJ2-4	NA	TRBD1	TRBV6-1	TGTGCCAGCGGAATTACAGGGGTGGTCATTCAGTACTTC	CASGITGVVIQYF
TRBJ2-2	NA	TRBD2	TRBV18	TGTGCCAGCTCACCAAGGACTAGTTTTGCCGGGGAGCTGTTTTTT	CASSPRTSFAGELFF
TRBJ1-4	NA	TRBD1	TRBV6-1	TGTGCCAGCAATCGTGGACAGGGGTATGAAAAACTGTTTTTT	CASNRGQGYEKLFF
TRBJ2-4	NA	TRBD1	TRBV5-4	TGTGCCAGCAGCCCGACAGGGTTAAACATTCAGTACTTC	CASSPTGLNIQYF
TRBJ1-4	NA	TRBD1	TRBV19	TGTGCCAGTAGTATAGCGACAGGGACTAATGAAAAACTGTTTTTT	CASSIATGTNEKLFF
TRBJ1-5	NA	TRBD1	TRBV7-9	TGTGCCAGCAGCTTAGGACAGGGGGATCAGCCCCAGCATTTT	CASSLGQGDQPQHF
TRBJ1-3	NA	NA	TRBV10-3	TGTGCCATCAAAAGAGCCTCTGGAAACACCATATATTTT	CAIKRASGNTIYF
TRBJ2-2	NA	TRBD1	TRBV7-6	TGTGCCAGCAGCGGATACAGGGGGCCGGCGAACACCGGGGAGCTGTTTTTT	CASSGYRGPANTGELFF
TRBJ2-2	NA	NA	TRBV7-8	TGTGCCAGCAGCTTCGCAGGGGTCACCGGGGAGCTGTTTTTT	CASSFAGVTGELFF
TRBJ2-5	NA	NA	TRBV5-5	TGTGCCAGCAGCCTCCGACAGCTCGCGGAGACCCAGTACTTC	CASSLRQLAETQYF
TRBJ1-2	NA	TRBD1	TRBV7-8	TGTGCCAGCAGCCCGCCAGGGACAGGGAACTATGGCTACACCTTC	CASSPPGTGNYGYTF
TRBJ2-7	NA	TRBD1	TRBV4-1	TGCGCCAGCAGCCAAGATAATCCAGGGGGCTACGAGCAGTACTTC	CASSQDNPGGYEQYF
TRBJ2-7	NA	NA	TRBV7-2	TGTGCCAGCAGCTTAATGGGGCCCGCCGAGCAGTACTTC	CASSLMGPAEQYF
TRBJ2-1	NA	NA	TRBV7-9	TGTGCCAGCAGAGGAGGGAGGAATGAGCAGTTCTTC	CASRGGRNEQFF
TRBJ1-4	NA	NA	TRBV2	TGTGCCAGCAGCCATGAAGCCTTTAATGAAAAACTGTTTTTT	CASSHEAFNEKLFF